This T cell receptor beta chain appears in the sequencing data of a study of HIV-infected children after antiretroviral therapy interruption. Study as a whole: Children were on planned treatment interruption or continuous treatment. In continuous treatment, analyzed samples were from weeks 0, 48 and 150. Most children had recorded EBV and CMV exposure. Weeks 0, 12, interruption end (24 or 48), and about 3 years post-study gave interruption-arm samples.

There are many counts of this clonotype. Germline loops: CDR1 MNHEY, CDR2 SMNVEV (reference sequence). This CDR3 is built from 13 residues. The germline V and J ends were trimmed by 5 bases and 5 bases, with 9 bases remaining between them. The TCR library was built from RNA with a 3' RACE protocol and unique molecular identifiers. TCRdb processed the 3' RACE reads anew with MiXCR; each CDR3 protein has one entry. The sample consists of about 89,000 distinct CDR3 sequences, approximately 6.9% of them appearing once. Treatment of the sample: PENTA 11 planned treatment interruption arm or continuous ART arm.

Here the sequenced sample was CD45RA+ CD4+ T cells from PBMCs, pooled from several time points, taken from a donor given antiretroviral therapy, either interrupted or continuous. Subset noted: naive CD4+ CD45RA+ CD45RO- T cells. The clonotype comes from a pool of human donors with HIV. V is TRBV27 and J is TRBJ2-2; no definite D call. CDR3 protein: CASSTMTTGELFF. The CDR3, as DNA: TGTGCCAGCAGTACCATGACAACCGGGGAGCTGTTTTTT.